This passage covers 11 T cell receptor beta chains from one sample sequenced in a study of monozygotic twins with inflammatory bowel disease. TCRdb reprocessed the 5' RACE reads, keeping one entry per CDR3 protein, no DNA. Seen in this sample are more than 300,000 distinct CDR3 sequences; the ten most common clones hold roughly 5.8%. Sequencing was performed on blood. The receptors derive from a human donor with ulcerative colitis or Crohn's disease, or a healthy co-twin of an affected twin (not recorded which).

The V call is TRBV20-1, the J call TRBJ1-1. CDR3 length: 11 residues. Per the germline V gene, CDR1 is DFQATT and CDR2 is SNEGSKA (reference sequence). The chain's CDR3 is CSAKINTEAFF.

The V call is TRBV12-3 or TRBV12-4, the J call TRBJ1-2. This CDR3 spans 12 amino acids. CDR3: CASSFRDGGYTF.

The chain has TRBV7-3 and TRBJ2-2; TCRdb returns TRBD1, unconfirmable since there is no DNA. The CDR3 has 15 residues. The V gene's germline CDR1 is SGHTA and CDR2 FQGTGA. The CDR3 sequence: CASSSFPGNTGELFF. Full variable domain (remainder filled in from reference TRBV7-3 and TRBJ2-2): GAGVSQTPSNKVTEKGKYVELRCDPISGHTALYWYRQSLGQGPEFLIYFQGTGAADDSGLPNDRFFAVRPEGSVSTLKIQRTERGDSAVYLCASSSFPGNTGELFFGEGSRLTVL.

The chain combines TRBV11-2 with TRBJ2-3; the D gene TCRdb calls, TRBD2, cannot be checked with no DNA. The CDR3 contains 14 residues. The germline V gene encodes CDR1 SGHAT and CDR2 FQNNGV. The CDR3 sequence: CASSLFRATDTQYF.

The J gene is TRBJ1-2, the V gene TRBV7-2. Per the germline V gene, CDR1 is SGHTA and CDR2 is FQGNSA. The CDR3 runs to 11 residues. CDR3 residues: CASSFMGSYTF. The full variable domain, with the rest looked up from reference TRBV7-2 and TRBJ1-2, is GAGVSQSPSNKVTEKGKDVELRCDPISGHTALYWYRQSLGQGLEFLIYFQGNSAPDKSGLPSDRFSAERTGGSVSTLTIQRTQQEDSAVYLCASSFMGSYTFGSGTRLTVV.

The chain joins TRBV12-3 or TRBV12-4 to TRBJ2-7; TCRdb's D call, TRBD1, is unchecked because there is no DNA. The CDR3 has 13 residues. CDR3 residues: CASSSTDRDPLYF.

This chain's CDR3 is CATEINGNTEAFF. The V call is TRBV12-3 or TRBV12-4, the J call TRBJ1-1. The CDR3 runs 13 residues.

The V gene is TRBV12-5, the J gene TRBJ2-1; TCRdb proposes TRBD1, but this gene call is untestable without DNA. Germline V lookup: CDR1 LGHNT, CDR2 FRNRAP. This CDR3 contains 12 residues. The CDR3 loop is CASGPGSEEQFF.

V is TRBV7-2 and J is TRBJ1-6; the D gene TCRdb calls, TRBD1, cannot be checked with no DNA. Germline V CDR1 and CDR2: SGHTA, FQGNSA. The CDR3 extends over 14 amino acids. CDR3 amino acids: CASSHRMGNSPLHF.

The chain carries TRBV20-1 and TRBJ2-5; the D call of TRBD1 rests on TCRdb alone, since no DNA is present to check it. This CDR3 comprises 13 residues. Germline V gene sequence: CDR1 DFQATT, CDR2 SNEGSKA (reference sequence). The CDR3 protein is CSAQDSYQETQYF.

The chain joins TRBV5-1 to TRBJ2-3; the D call of TRBD2 rests on TCRdb alone, since no DNA is present to check it. The germline V gene encodes CDR1 SGHRS and CDR2 YFSETQ. The CDR3 loop spans 15 amino acids. CDR3 sequence reads: CASSLVLQGGDTQYF.